This T cell receptor (beta chain) was observed in a study of human T cells and chemical hapten exposure (dated by TCRdb to the early 2020s). Regarding the study in general: For sensitization, 2% DPC in acetone was applied to an approximately 2 cm by approximately 2 cm area of upper inner arm skin. Throughout the study period of around 25 weeks, patients also received therapeutic DPC doses to the scalp every week. Patch testing was performed on the upper back with Finn chambers containing 0.01% DPC, and the patch tests were scored after 6 days according to International Contact Dermatitis Research Group standards. The patient cohort, mostly female, included alopecia areata with under or over 50% scalp involvement, alopecia totalis and alopecia universalis. Libraries were pooled for sequencing, and per-sample TCR yields varied mainly because of small differences in library volumes within the pool. The study tracked peripheral blood TCR repertoire changes in vivo during primary and secondary sensitization to the hapten diphenylcyclopropenone (DPC) in alopecia patients. Blood samples were taken from patients before sensitization (week 0) and at 2, 6 and about 24 weeks after DPC sensitization. Roughly 30 alopecia patients provided blood for TCR sequencing at one to four time points (pre-sensitization, 2, 6 and 24 weeks). Broader findings and caveats from the paper: All patients had alopecia, a presumed autoimmune disease, so their immune response might differ from that of healthy individuals. Compared with pre-sensitization or healthy control sets, expanded TCRs formed significantly more large CDR3 similarity clusters, which is consistent with antigen-driven responses. The number of PT1 expanded TCRs positively correlated with patch test score, significant at thresholds 8, 16 and 32 but not 4. Repeated subsampling changed both the strength of the expansion versus patch-test correlation and the threshold at which the correlation became significant. DPC sensitization did not change how many TCRs were above 1 in 1000 frequency, and no evidence was found of alterations in global repertoire structure.

Libraries were made using RACE. The sequencer listed for this sample is NextSeq 500. During library preparation, unique molecular identifiers were attached to individual cDNA molecules so that TCRs could be counted in a quantitative, reproducible way. From each blood RNA sample, both TCR alpha and TCR beta chains were sequenced. As for the authors' bioinformatics: A median of roughly 99,000 TCRs per sample was observed, with a range of about 23,224 to 750,000. V, J and CDR3 annotation of the TCR reads was carried out using the Decombinator software suite. For PS versus PT1 abundance plots, all samples were subsampled to the same number of TCRs (28,000). Expanded TCRs were defined as absent before sensitization and observed at least eight times at the 2-week time point. Through fastp at Q25 and MiXCR, TCRdb rebuilt clones from the public reads, retaining in-frame beta chains. Rows are unified per CDR3 protein, each entry keeping the most common DNA and genes. TCRdb's processing, not the authors', yielded these V and J calls. The sample records approximately 350,000 distinct CDR3 sequences, around 6% of which are singletons. Together, the top ten hold about 5.4% of the sample.

A few counts support this clonotype. Its antigen target is currently unknown. No much larger clone is present one base from it, and per-base qualities are unavailable. The meaning of the sample's time point label: patch test 2, 6 weeks after DPC sensitization. The treatment or condition label corresponds to: therapeutic diphenylcyclopropenone sensitization with weekly scalp DPC. At each patch-test visit, blood was drawn before the patch test was applied. Patients were eligible if aged 18 to 70, diagnosed with alopecia and judged suitable for DPC therapy, and pregnant patients were excluded. Total RNA was extracted from unfractionated whole blood collected in Tempus Blood RNA tubes. Reading from cysteine to phenylalanine, the CDR3 counts 12 amino acids. The CDR3 DNA has 36 bases and is translated from base 1. CDR1 and CDR2, per the germline V gene (reference sequence), are DFQATT and SNEGSKA. Trimming takes 3 bases from V and 2 bases from J, and the germline ends sit 6 bases apart.

The TCR sequence derives from a woman younger than 35 with alopecia areata. Some clones in this sample may be carry-over from other donors' samples. The sequence links TRBV20-1 to TRBJ2-3, with the D segment identity uncertain. The source material was whole blood, sampled in connection with sensitization to the hapten diphenylcyclopropenone (DPC). The CDR3 protein sequence reads: CSASADTDTQYF. The bases read TGCAGTGCTAGCGCGGACACAGATACGCAGTATTTT.